This T cell receptor beta chain was retrieved from a study of blood T cell repertoires in COVID-19. The authors' processing: Nucleated cell number was recorded as an estimate derived from reference gene primer amplification. Produced via immunoSEQ multiplex PCR; TCRdb's table is partial and in-frame only. Clone size and V and J calls were adopted from that table, with D and trimming inferred from the DNA. The data contain 270,000 or so clones, around 89% of them singletons. CDR1 is SGHRS, CDR2 YFSETQ, per germline. The CDR3 contains 14 residues. With 4 bases removed from V and 4 bases from J, the gap between germline ends came to 14 bases.

The sequence came from a man in his forties with acute or convalescent COVID-19. The chain combines TRBV5-1 with TRBJ1-2; no definite D call. The source material was peripheral blood. CDR3 in amino acids: CASSPPKPGYGYTF. CDR3 DNA sequence: TGCGCCAGCAGCCCCCCGAAACCGGGCTATGGCTACACCTTC.